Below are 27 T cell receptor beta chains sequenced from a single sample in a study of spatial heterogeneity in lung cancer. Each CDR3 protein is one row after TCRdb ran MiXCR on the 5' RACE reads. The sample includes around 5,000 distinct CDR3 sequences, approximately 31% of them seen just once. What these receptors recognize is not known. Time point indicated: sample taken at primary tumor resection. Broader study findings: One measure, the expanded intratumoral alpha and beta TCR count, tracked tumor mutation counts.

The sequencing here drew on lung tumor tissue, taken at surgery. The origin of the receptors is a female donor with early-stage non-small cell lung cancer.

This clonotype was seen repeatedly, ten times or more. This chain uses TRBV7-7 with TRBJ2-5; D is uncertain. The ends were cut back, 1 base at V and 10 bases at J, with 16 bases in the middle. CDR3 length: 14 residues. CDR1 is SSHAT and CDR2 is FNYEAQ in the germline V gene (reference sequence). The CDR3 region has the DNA TGTGCCAGCAGCTTAGGGGCCGGGCCTGGCAGCCAGTACTTC. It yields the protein CASSLGAGPGSQYF.

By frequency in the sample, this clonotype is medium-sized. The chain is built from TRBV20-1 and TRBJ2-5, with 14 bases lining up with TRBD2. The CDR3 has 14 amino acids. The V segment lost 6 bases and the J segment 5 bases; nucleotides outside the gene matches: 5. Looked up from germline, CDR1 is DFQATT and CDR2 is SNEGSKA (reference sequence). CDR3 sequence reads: CSAPTSGGVETQYF. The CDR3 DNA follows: TGCAGTGCGCCGACTAGCGGGGGGGTGGAGACCCAGTACTTC.

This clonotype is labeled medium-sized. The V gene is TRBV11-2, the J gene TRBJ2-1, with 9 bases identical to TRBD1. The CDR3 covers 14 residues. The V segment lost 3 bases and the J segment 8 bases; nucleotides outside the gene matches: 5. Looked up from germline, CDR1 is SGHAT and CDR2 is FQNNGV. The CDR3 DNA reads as TGTGCCAGCAGCTTTGGGACAGGGTTCGATGAGCAGTTCTTC. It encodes CASSFGTGFDEQFF.

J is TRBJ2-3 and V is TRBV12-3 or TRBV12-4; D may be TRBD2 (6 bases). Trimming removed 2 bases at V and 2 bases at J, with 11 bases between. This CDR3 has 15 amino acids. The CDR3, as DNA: TGTGCCAGCAGTTTATCGGGAGTTACCACAGATACGCAGTATTTT. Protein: CASSLSGVTTDTQYF.

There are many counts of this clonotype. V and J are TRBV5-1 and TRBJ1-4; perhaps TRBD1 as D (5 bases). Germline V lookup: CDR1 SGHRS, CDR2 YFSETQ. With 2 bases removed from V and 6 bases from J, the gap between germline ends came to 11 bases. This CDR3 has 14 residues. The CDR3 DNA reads TGCGCCAGCAGCTTAGCAGGGAGGGATGAAAAACTGTTTTTT. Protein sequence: CASSLAGRDEKLFF.

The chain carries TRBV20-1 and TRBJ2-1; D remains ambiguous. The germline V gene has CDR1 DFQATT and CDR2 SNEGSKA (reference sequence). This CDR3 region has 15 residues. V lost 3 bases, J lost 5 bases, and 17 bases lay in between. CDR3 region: CSARGWWASNNEQFF. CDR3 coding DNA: TGCAGTGCTAGGGGGTGGTGGGCGTCGAACAATGAGCAGTTCTTC.

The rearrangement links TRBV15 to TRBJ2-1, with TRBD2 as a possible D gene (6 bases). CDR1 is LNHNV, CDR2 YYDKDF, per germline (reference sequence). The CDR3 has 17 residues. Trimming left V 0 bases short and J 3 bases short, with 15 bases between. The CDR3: CATSREASGGYYNEQFF. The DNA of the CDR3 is TGTGCCACCAGCAGAGAGGCCAGTGGGGGGTACTACAATGAGCAGTTCTTC.

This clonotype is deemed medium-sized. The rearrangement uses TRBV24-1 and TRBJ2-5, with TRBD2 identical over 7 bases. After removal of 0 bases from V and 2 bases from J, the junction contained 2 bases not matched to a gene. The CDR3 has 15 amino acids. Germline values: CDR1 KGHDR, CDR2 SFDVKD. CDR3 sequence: CATSDLGGVQETQYF. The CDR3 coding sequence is TGTGCCACCAGTGATTTGGGGGGGGTACAAGAGACCCAGTACTTC.

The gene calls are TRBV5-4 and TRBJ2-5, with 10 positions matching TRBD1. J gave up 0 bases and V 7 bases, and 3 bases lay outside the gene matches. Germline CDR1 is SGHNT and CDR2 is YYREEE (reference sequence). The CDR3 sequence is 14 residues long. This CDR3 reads CASLGQGYQETQYF. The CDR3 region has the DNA TGTGCCAGCTTGGGACAGGGGTACCAAGAGACCCAGTACTTC.

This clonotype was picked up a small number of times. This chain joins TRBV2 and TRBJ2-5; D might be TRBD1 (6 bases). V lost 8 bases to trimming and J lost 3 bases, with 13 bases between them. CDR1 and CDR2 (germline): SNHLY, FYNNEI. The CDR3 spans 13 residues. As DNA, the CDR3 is TGTGCCAGCCTCCGGACAGAAAAAGAGACCCAGTACTTC. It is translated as CASLRTEKETQYF.

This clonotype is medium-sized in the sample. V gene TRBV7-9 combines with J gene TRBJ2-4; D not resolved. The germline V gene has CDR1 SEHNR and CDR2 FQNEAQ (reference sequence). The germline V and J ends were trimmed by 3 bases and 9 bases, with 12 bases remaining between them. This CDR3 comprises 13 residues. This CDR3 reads CASSFRSRTIQYF. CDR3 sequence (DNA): TGTGCCAGCAGCTTTCGGTCCAGAACCATTCAGTACTTC.

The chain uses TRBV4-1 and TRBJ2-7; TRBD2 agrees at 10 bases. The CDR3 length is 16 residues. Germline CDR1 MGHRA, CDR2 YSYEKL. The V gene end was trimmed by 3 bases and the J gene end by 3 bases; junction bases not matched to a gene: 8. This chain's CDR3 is CASSHTLASGSYEQYF. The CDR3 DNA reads TGCGCCAGCAGCCACACTCTTGCTAGCGGGAGCTACGAGCAGTACTTC.

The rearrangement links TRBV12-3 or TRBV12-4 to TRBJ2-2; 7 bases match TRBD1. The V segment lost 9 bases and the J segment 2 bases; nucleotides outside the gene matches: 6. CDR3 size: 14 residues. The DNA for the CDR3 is TGTGCCAGTGCCGGGACAGAAAACACCGGGGAGCTGTTTTTT. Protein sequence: CASAGTENTGELFF.

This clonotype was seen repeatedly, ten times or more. Written as DNA, the CDR3 is TGTGCCAGCGCACTAGCGGGGGACCCTATCGAGCAGTACTTC. It codes for CASALAGDPIEQYF. The genes are TRBV3-1 and TRBJ2-7; 11 bases agree with TRBD2. Germline V gene data show CDR1 as LGHDT and CDR2 as YNNKEL (reference sequence). The CDR3 is 14 residues long. The J segment lost 6 bases and the V segment lost 8 bases, leaving 9 bases of the junction unmatched.

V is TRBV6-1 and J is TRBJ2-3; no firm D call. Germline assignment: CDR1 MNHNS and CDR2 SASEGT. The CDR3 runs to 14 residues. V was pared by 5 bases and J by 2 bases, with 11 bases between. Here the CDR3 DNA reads TGTGCCAGCAGTAGGATCCAGACCACAGATACGCAGTATTTT. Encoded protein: CASSRIQTTDTQYF.

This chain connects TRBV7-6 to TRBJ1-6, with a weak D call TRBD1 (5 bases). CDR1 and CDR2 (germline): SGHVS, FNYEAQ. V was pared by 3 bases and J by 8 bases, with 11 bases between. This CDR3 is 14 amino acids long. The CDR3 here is CASSLAGWDSPLHF. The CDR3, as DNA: TGTGCCAGCAGCTTGGCAGGGTGGGATTCACCCCTCCACTTT.

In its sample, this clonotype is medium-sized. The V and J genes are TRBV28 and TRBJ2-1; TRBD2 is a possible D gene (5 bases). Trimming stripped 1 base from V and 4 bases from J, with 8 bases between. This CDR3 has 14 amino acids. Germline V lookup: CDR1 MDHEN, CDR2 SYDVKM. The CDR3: CASSLFGGYNEQFF. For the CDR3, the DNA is TGTGCCAGCAGTTTATTTGGAGGATACAATGAGCAGTTCTTC.

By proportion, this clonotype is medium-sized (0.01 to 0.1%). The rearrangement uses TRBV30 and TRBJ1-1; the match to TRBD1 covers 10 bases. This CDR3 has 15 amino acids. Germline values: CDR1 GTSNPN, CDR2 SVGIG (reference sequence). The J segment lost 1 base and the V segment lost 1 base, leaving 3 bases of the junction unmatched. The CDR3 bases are TGTGCCTGGAGTGCCGACAGGGGGCCGAACACTGAAGCTTTCTTT. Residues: CAWSADRGPNTEAFF.

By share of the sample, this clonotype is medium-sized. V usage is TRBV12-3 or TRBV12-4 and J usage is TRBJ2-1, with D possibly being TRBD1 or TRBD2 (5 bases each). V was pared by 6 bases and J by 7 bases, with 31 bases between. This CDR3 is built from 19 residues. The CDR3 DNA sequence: TGTGCCAGCAGCCCGGTTTCCTCCTATGGGACCACCTTAAGAAATGAGCAGTTCTTC. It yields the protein CASSPVSSYGTTLRNEQFF.

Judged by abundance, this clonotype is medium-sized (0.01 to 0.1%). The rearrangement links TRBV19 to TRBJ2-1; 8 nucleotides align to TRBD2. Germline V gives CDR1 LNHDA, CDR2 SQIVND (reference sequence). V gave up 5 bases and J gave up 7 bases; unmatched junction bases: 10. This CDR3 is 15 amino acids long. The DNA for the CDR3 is TGTGCCAGTAGTCCCCGGGAGGGGGGTTTTAATGAGCAGTTCTTC. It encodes CASSPREGGFNEQFF.

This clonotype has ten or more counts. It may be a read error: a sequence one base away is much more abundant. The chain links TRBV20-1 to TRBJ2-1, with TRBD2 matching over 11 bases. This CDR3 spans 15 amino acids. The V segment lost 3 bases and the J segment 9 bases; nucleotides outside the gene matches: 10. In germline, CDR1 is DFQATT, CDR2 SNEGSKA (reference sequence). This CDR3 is CSASPTSGNSGEQFF. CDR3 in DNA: TGCAGTGCTAGCCCGACTAGCGGGAATAGTGGTGAGCAGTTCTTC.

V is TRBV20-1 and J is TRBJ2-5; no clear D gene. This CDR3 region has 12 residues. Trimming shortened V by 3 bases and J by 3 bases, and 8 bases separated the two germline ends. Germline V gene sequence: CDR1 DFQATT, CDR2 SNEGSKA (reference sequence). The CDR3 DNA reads TGCAGTGCTAGTCAGACCAAAGAGACCCAGTACTTC. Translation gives CSASQTKETQYF.

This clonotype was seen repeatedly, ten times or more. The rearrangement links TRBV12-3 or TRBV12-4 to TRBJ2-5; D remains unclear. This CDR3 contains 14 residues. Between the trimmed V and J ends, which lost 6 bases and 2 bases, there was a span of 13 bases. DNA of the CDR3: TGTGCCAGCAGCTTACCGCAATCACAAGAGACCCAGTACTTC. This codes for CASSLPQSQETQYF.

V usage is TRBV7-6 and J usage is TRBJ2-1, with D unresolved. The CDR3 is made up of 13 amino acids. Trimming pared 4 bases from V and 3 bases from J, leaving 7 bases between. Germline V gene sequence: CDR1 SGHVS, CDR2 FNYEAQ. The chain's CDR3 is CASSSSSYNEQFF. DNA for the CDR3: TGTGCCAGCAGCTCGAGTAGCTACAATGAGCAGTTCTTC.

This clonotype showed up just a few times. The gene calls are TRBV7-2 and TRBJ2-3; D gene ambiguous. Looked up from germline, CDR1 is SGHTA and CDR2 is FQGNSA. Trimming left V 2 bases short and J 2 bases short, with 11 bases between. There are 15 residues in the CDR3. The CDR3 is CASSLRWQHTDTQYF. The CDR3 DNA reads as TGTGCCAGCAGCTTACGGTGGCAGCACACAGATACGCAGTATTTT.

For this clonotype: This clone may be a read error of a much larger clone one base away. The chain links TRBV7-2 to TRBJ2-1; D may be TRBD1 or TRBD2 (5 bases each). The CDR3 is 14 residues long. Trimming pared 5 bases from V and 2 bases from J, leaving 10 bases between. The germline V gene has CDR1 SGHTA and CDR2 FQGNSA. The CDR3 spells CASSNVGAYNEQFF. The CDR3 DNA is TGTGCCAGCAGCAACGTGGGGGCCTACAATGAGCAGTTCTTC.

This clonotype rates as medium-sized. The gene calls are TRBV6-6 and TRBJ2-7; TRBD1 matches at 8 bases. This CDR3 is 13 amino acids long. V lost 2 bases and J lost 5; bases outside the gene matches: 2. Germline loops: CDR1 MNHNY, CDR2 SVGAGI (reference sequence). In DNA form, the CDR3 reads TGTGCCAGCAGTTACGACAGGGGAAACGAGCAGTACTTC. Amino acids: CASSYDRGNEQYF.